This T cell receptor (beta chain) was profiled in a study of response to subunit inactivated influenza vaccine listed by TCRdb under 2018. As for the study more broadly: The study used deep quantitative T cell receptor repertoire profiling to track responses to a trivalent subunit inactivated influenza vaccine. Here is what the overall study found, with its caveats: The authors suggested that each seasonal influenza vaccination may recruit only a limited number of new T cells.

Note on this clonotype: The antigen this receptor binds is unknown. No base qualities exist here, and no much larger clone lies one base off it.

Libraries were made using RT-PCR. This sample was sequenced with an Illumina HiSeq 2500. TCRdb trimmed public reads at Q25 via fastp, called clones via MiXCR and kept in-frame beta chains. Under each unique CDR3 protein, matching rows form one entry showing the most common genes and DNA. The sample yields approximately 530,000 distinct CDR3 sequences; over 10% were counted once. Less than 15% of the sample rests with the top ten. In light of the paper, this sample's time point label describes: 45 days after influenza vaccine administration. Trimming takes 5 bases off V and 5 bases off J; junction bases not matched to a gene: 8. The CDR3 measures 15 amino acids from cysteine to phenylalanine. The DNA shown is the 45-base CDR3, in frame from base 1. The germline V gene (reference sequence) sets CDR1 to SEHNR and CDR2 to FQNEAQ.

This TCR was sampled from a man in his forties or fifties who received an inactivated influenza vaccine. Donor details come from another sample of the same person, matched by shared clones. The sequences come from PBMCs from blood, collected more than 35 days after vaccination. The chain joins TRBV7-9 to TRBJ1-1; 10 junctional bases match TRBD1. The CDR3 region reads CASSPDRGLSTEAFF. The DNA sequence is given as TGTGCCAGCAGCCCCGACAGGGGGCTTTCGACTGAAGCTTTCTTT.